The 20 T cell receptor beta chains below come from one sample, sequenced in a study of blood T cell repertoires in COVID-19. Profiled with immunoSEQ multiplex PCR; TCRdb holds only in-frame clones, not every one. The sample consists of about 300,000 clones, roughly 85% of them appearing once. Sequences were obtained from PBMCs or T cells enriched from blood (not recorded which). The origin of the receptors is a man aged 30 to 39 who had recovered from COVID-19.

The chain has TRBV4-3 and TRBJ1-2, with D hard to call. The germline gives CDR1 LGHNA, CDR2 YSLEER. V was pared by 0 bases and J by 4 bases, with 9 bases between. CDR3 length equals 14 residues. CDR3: CASSQEEVGYGYTF. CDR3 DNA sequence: TGCGCCAGCAGCCAAGAGGAGGTCGGCTATGGCTACACCTTC.

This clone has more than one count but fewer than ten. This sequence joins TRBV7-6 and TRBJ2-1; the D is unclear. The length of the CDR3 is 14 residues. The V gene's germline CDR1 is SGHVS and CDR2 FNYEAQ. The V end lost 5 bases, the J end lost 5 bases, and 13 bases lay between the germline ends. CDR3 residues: CASSHTRQDNEQFF. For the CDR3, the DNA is TGTGCCAGCAGCCACACCCGACAAGACAATGAGCAGTTCTTC.

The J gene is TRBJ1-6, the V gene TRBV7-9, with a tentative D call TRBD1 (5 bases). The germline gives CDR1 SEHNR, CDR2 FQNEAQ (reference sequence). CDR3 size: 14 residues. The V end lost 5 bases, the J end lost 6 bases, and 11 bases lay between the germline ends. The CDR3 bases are TGTGCCAGCAGCCTTGAAGGGGCTAATTCACCCCTCCACTTT. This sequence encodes CASSLEGANSPLHF.

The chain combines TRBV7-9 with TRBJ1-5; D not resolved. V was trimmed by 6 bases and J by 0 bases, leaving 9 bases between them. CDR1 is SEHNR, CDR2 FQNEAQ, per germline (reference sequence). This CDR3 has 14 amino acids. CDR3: CASRPLGSNQPQHF. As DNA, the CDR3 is TGTGCCAGCAGGCCCCTAGGTAGCAATCAGCCCCAGCATTTT.

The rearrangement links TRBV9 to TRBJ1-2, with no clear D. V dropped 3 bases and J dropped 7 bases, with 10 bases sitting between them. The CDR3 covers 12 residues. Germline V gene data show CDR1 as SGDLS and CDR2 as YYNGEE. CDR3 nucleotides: TGTGCCAGCAGCGCCGCGGGAGGTGGCTACACCTTC. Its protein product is CASSAAGGGYTF. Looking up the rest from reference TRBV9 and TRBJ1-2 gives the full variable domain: DSGVTQTPKHLITATGQRVTLRCSPRSGDLSVYWYQQSLDQGLQFLIQYYNGEERAKGNILERFSAQQFPDLHSELNLSSLELGDSALYFCASSAAGGGYTFGSGTRLTVV.

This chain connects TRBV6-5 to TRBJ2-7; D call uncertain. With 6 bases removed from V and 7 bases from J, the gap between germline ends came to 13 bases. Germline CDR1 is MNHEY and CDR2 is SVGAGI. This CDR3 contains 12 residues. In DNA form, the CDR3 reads TGTGCCAGCAGGACACTCTCCGGTGAGCAGTACTTC. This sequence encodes CASRTLSGEQYF.

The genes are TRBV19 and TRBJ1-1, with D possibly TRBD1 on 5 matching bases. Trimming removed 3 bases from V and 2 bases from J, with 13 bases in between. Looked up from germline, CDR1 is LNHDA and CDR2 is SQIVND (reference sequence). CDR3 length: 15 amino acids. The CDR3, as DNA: TGTGCCAGTAGTATCGTGAGAAGGGGAAACACTGAAGCTTTCTTT. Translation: CASSIVRRGNTEAFF.

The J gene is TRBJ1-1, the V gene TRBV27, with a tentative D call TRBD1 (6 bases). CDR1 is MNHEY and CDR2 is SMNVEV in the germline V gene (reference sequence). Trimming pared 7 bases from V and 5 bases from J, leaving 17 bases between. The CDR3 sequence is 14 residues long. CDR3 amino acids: CASIKTGHFTEAFF. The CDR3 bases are TGTGCCAGCATAAAGACGGGACACTTTACTGAAGCTTTCTTT.

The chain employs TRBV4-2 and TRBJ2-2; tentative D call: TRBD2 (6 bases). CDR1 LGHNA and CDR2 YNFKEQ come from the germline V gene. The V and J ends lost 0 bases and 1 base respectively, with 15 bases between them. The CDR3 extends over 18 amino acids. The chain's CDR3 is CASSQDSWLARNTGELFF. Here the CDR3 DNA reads TGTGCCAGCAGCCAAGATTCTTGGCTAGCGAGGAACACCGGGGAGCTGTTTTTT.

The DNA for the CDR3 is TGTGCCATCAGTGAATCGGGAAACTATGGCTACACCTTC. Its protein product is CAISESGNYGYTF. This chain connects TRBV10-3 to TRBJ1-2; D call uncertain. The length of the CDR3 is 13 residues. Germline assignment: CDR1 ENHRY and CDR2 SYGVKD. V was shortened by 3 bases and J by 2 bases, with 7 bases between the two germline ends.

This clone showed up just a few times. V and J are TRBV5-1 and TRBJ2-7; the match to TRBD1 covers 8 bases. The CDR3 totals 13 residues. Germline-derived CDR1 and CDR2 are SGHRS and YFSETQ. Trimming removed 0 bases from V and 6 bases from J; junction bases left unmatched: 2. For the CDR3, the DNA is TGCGCCAGCAGCTTGGCCCAGGGGGCCGAGCAGTACTTC. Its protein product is CASSLAQGAEQYF. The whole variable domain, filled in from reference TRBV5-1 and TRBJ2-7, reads KAGVTQTPRYLIKTRGQQVTLSCSPISGHRSVSWYQQTPGQGLQFLFEYFSETQRNKGNFPGRFSGRQFSNSRSEMNVSTLELGDSALYLCASSLAQGAEQYFGPGTRLTVT.

The CDR3 DNA sequence: TGTGCCAGCAGCAAAGCCCGCGAGACTAGCGGGGGCTGGAGCACAAATACGCAGTATTTT. Its protein is CASSKARETSGGWSTNTQYF. This rearrangement joins TRBV21-1 to TRBJ2-3; the D call in the table, TRBD2, was not verified against the DNA. TRBV21-1 is shown as a pseudogene. This CDR3 has 20 residues.

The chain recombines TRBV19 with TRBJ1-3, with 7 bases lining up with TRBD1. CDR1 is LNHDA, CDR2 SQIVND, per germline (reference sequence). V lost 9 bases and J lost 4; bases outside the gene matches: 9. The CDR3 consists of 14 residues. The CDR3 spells CASSKQGTGNTIYF. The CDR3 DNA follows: TGTGCCAGCTCAAAACAGGGGACCGGAAACACCATATATTTT. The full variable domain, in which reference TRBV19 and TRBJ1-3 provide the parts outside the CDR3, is DGGITQSPKYLFRKEGQNVTLSCEQNLNHDAMYWYRQDPGQGLRLIYYSQIVNDFQKGDIAEGYSVSREKKESFPLTVTSAQKNPTAFYLCASSKQGTGNTIYFGEGSWLTVV.

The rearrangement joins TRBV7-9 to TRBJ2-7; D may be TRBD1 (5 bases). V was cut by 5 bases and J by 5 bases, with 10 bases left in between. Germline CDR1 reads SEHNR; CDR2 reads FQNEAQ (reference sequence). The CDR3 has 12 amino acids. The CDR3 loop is CASSTLTDEQYF. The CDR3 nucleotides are TGTGCCAGCAGCACACTGACAGACGAGCAGTACTTC.

The CDR3, as DNA: TGTGCTAGTGGTGGGAGGACTAGCGGGGGGTCCCGTGATACGCAGTATTTT. Amino acids: CASGGRTSGGSRDTQYF. V and J are TRBV12-5 and TRBJ2-3, with 14 bases lining up with TRBD2. V was clipped by 5 bases and J by 6 bases; unmatched bases: 10. This CDR3 has 17 residues. CDR1 and CDR2 from the germline V gene are LGHNT and FRNRAP. The variable domain in full, completed from reference TRBV12-5 and TRBJ2-3, reads DARVTQTPRHKVTEMGQEVTMRCQPILGHNTVFWYRQTMMQGLELLAYFRNRAPLDDSGMPKDRFSAEMPDATLATLKIQPSEPRDSAVYFCASGGRTSGGSRDTQYFGPGTRLTVL.

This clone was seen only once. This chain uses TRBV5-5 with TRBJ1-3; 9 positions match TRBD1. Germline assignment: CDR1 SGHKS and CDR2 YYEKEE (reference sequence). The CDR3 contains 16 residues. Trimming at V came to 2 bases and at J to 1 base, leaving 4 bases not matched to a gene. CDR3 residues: CASSFGDRASGNTIYF. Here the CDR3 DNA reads TGTGCCAGCAGCTTTGGGGACAGGGCTTCTGGAAACACCATATATTTT.

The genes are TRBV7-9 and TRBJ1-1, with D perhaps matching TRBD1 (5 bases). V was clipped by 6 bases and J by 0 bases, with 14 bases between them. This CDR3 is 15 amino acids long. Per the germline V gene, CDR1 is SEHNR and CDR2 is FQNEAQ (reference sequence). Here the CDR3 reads CASREIDSMNTEAFF. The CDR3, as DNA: TGTGCCAGCAGGGAAATCGACAGCATGAACACTGAAGCTTTCTTT.

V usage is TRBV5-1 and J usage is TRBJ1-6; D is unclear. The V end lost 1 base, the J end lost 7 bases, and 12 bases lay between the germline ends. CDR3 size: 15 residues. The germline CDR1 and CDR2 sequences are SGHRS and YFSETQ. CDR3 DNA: TGCGCCAGCAGCTTGTGGAGGGAGGCGAATTCACCCCTCCACTTT. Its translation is CASSLWREANSPLHF.

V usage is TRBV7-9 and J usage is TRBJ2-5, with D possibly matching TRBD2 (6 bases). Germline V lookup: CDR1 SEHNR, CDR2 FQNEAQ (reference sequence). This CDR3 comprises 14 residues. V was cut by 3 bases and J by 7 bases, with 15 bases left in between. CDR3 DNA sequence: TGTGCCAGCAGCTTGGGCACAACCGGGGGGACCCAGTACTTC. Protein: CASSLGTTGGTQYF.

The DNA of the CDR3 is TGTGCCAGCAGCCAATCGTCCTATAACTATGGCTACACCTTC. This codes for CASSQSSYNYGYTF. The V gene is TRBV3-1 (or the pseudogene TRBV3-2), the J gene TRBJ1-2; D gene uncertain. Per the germline V gene, CDR1 is LGHDT and CDR2 is YNNKEL (reference sequence). Trimming cost V 2 bases and J 1 base, with 8 bases left between them. CDR3 length equals 14 residues.